This T cell receptor beta chain was identified during a study of blood T cells in healthy people across ages. PBMCs, at least 7 million per sample, were isolated. The ends were cut back, 0 bases at V and 10 bases at J, with 7 bases in the middle. The CDR3 covers 12 residues. Germline V gives CDR1 MNHNY, CDR2 SVGAGI (reference sequence). A second PCR, run for about 7 to 11 cycles, used a sample-barcoded 5' primer plus a J-beta primer mix. TCRdb redid the calling of the 5' RACE reads with MiXCR, one entry per CDR3 protein. The sample has 910,000 or so distinct CDR3 sequences; just over 50% are singletons. This clonotype has at least ten counts.

This receptor was taken from an older woman in good health. This chain uses TRBV6-6 with TRBJ2-1; D not certain. The sample taken for sequencing was blood. CDR3: CASSYSLNEQFF. The CDR3 nucleotides are TGTGCCAGCAGTTACTCGCTCAACGAGCAGTTCTTC.